Given below is one TCR beta chain in context. The table came from immunoSEQ multiplex PCR; TCRdb's copy has only in-frame clones and leaves some out. The profile shows about 170,000 clones, more than 75% of them singletons. These data belong to a study of blood T cell repertoires in COVID-19. The CDR3 loop spans 15 amino acids. Germline V gene sequence: CDR1 MNHNY, CDR2 SVGAGI (reference sequence). V shed 10 bases, J shed 1 base, and the junction held 7 bases outside the gene matches. The sequencing sample was made of peripheral blood. This receptor was obtained from a woman aged 70-85 years with acute or convalescent COVID-19. This rearrangement joins TRBV6-6 to TRBJ2-3; 11 bases are shared with TRBD2. CDR3 nucleotides: TGTGCCACACAAGATAGCGGGAGGGGCACAGATACGCAGTATTTT. It translates to CATQDSGRGTDTQYF.